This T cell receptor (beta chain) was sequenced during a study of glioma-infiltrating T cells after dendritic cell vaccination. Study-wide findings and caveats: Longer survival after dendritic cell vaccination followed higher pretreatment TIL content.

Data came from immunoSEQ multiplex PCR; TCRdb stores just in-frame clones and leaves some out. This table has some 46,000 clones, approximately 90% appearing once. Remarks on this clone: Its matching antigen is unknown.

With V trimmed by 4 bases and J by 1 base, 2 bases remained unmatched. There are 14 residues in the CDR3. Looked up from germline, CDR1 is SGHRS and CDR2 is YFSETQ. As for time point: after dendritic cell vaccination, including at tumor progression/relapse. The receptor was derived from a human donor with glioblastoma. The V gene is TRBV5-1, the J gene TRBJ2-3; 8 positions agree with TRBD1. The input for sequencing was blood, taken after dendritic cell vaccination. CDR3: CASSPGQGTDTQYF. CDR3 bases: TGCGCCAGCAGCCCGGGACAGGGCACAGATACGCAGTATTTT.